A selection of T cell receptor beta chains follows, all from one sample in a study of cytomegalovirus exposure and HLA in healthy donors. Repertoires were generated with immunoSEQ multiplex PCR, while TCRdb's copy carries only in-frame clones and drops some. The sample holds approximately 160,000 clones, roughly 89% seen once. Sequencing input: PBMCs. The receptors shown here come from a woman aged 18-30 years in good health and CMV-seropositive. CDR3s include the opening cysteine and the closing phenylalanine or tryptophan. D genes are given only for firm matches. Expanded clones get a size class; other rows say once, few or many, or leave the size out.

J gene,D gene,clone size,V gene,CDR3 protein,CDR3 DNA
TRBJ2-7,.,.,TRBV10-1,CASSPGRTYEQYF,TGCGCCAGCAGTCCCGGGAGAACCTACGAGCAGTACTTC
TRBJ1-1,TRBD1,.,TRBV11-2,CASSSDRGEAFF,TGTGCCAGCAGCTCCGACAGGGGTGAAGCTTTCTTT
TRBJ1-2,.,.,TRBV30,CAWSEYRTNYGYTF,TGTGCCTGGAGTGAGTACAGAACTAACTATGGCTACACCTTC
TRBJ2-7,.,.,TRBV28,CASRTRGTLNYEQYF,TGTGCCAGCAGGACCCGCGGGACTCTCAACTACGAGCAGTACTTC
TRBJ2-1,TRBD2,.,TRBV9,CASSPRTSGIGDEQFF,TGTGCCAGCAGCCCCCGGACTAGCGGGATAGGAGATGAGCAGTTCTTC
TRBJ1-5,.,.,TRBV9,CASSAGQSNEPQHF,TGTGCCAGCAGCGCAGGACAGTCTAATGAGCCCCAGCATTTT
TRBJ1-2,TRBD1,.,TRBV27,CASSFAASGQEPDGYTF,TGTGCCAGCAGTTTCGCTGCCTCGGGACAGGAACCTGATGGCTACACCTTC
TRBJ2-5,TRBD1,.,TRBV28,CASSTTHYRGGETQYF,TGTGCCAGCAGTACCACTCATTACAGGGGTGGAGAGACCCAGTACTTC
TRBJ1-2,.,.,TRBV28,CASSLPPLGVRHYGYTF,TGTGCCAGCAGTTTACCCCCCCTGGGCGTTCGGCACTATGGCTACACCTTC
TRBJ1-6,.,.,TRBV6-1,CASSEARVTLGSPLHF,TGTGCCAGCAGTGAAGCGCGGGTGACGCTGGGTTCACCCCTCCACTTT
TRBJ2-1,TRBD2,.,TRBV7-8,CASSTALAGGTSYNEQFF,TGTGCCAGCAGCACCGCTTTAGCGGGGGGGACCTCCTACAATGAGCAGTTCTTC
TRBJ1-4,TRBD1,once,TRBV2,CASSDWTGGITNEKLFF,TGTGCCAGCAGTGATTGGACAGGGGGCATCACTAATGAAAAACTGTTTTTT
TRBJ2-1,TRBD2,.,TRBV7-8,CASSSKWGGEKSNEQFF,TGTGCCAGCAGCTCTAAGTGGGGGGGGGAAAAGAGCAATGAGCAGTTCTTC
TRBJ2-3,TRBD2,.,TRBV9,CASTGAGGRTDTQYF,TGTGCCAGCACCGGAGCGGGGGGGAGGACAGATACGCAGTATTTT
TRBJ1-1,TRBD1,.,TRBV29-1,CSVAAQGAIAEAFF,TGCAGCGTTGCCGCGCAGGGGGCGATTGCTGAAGCTTTCTTT
TRBJ1-2,.,.,TRBV7-2,CAKGLQGSYGYTF,TGTGCCAAAGGTCTGCAGGGCTCCTATGGCTACACCTTC
TRBJ2-7,TRBD2,once,TRBV4-1,CASSQTLSGGYYEQYF,TGCGCCAGCAGCCAAACCCTTAGCGGGGGGTATTACGAGCAGTACTTC
TRBJ2-5,TRBD1,.,TRBV30,CAWLGTGGGRERTQYF,TGTGCCTGGCTTGGGACAGGGGGTGGTCGGGAGAGGACCCAGTACTTC
TRBJ2-5,.,.,TRBV7-7,CASSLAWGEQETQYF,TGTGCCAGCAGCTTAGCGTGGGGGGAGCAAGAGACCCAGTACTTC
TRBJ2-1,TRBD1,.,TRBV7-9,CASSSNRGWSYNEQFF,TGTGCCAGCAGCTCCAACAGGGGATGGTCCTACAATGAGCAGTTCTTC
TRBJ2-7,.,.,TRBV4-3,CASSPDSRAASYEQYF,TGCGCCAGCAGCCCAGACTCGAGGGCAGCTTCCTACGAGCAGTACTTC
TRBJ2-1,.,.,TRBV5-8,CASSYRWEFF,TGTGCCAGCAGCTACAGGTGGGAGTTCTTC
TRBJ1-2,.,.,TRBV19,CASSIGGDGYTF,TGTGCCAGTAGTATCGGAGGAGATGGCTACACCTTC
TRBJ1-2,.,.,TRBV7-9,CASLPGGDGYTF,TGTGCCAGCCTACCCGGGGGAGATGGCTACACCTTC
TRBJ2-2,TRBD1,.,TRBV5-6,CASSLVTGPLGFAGELFF,TGTGCCAGCAGCTTGGTGACAGGGCCTCTAGGGTTCGCCGGGGAGCTGTTTTTT
TRBJ2-3,TRBD2,.,TRBV5-4,CASSLSRGGGADTQYF,TGTGCCAGCAGCTTGTCGCGGGGGGGCGGGGCAGATACGCAGTATTTT
TRBJ1-3,.,.,TRBV4-1,CASSQDPGLFSGNTIYF,TGCGCCAGCAGCCAAGATCCAGGTCTCTTCTCTGGAAACACCATATATTTT
TRBJ1-1,TRBD1,.,TRBV29-1,CSVMTGSPEAFF,TGCAGCGTTATGACAGGGTCGCCTGAAGCTTTCTTT